This T cell receptor beta chain was documented in a study of cytomegalovirus exposure and HLA in healthy donors. Points on this clone: What it binds is not known.

Germline CDR1 reads LNHDA; CDR2 reads SQIVND (reference sequence). V lost 7 bases and J lost 3; bases outside the gene matches: 7. The CDR3 has 14 residues. Both 60 Vbeta primers and 13 Jbeta primers went into the PCR. Assay used: immunoSEQ multiplex PCR; TCRdb lists only in-frame clones, some missing. Found here are around 120,000 clones, approximately 85% of them singletons; the top ten hold around 11%. The study's findings and limits: Common viral pathogens seemed, in a later analysis, to connect with several of the most significant clusters. Immune exposure data for these donors was limited to CMV serostatus. By HLA locus, TCR association rates varied in a later analysis, with DRB1 showing the most and HLA-C the fewest. The authors enumerated under 200 TCR beta chains as linked to cytomegalovirus.

The TCR comes from a male donor in good health and CMV-seropositive. Sequencing was performed on PBMCs. The V gene is TRBV19, the J gene TRBJ2-7, with TRBD2 identical over 9 bases. The CDR3 DNA reads TGTGCCAGTAACACCGGGACTAGCCTCTACGAGCAGTACTTC. Translated, it gives CASNTGTSLYEQYF.